A selection of T cell receptor beta chains follows, all from one sample in a study of blood T cell repertoires in COVID-19. Libraries were prepared by immunoSEQ multiplex PCR; TCRdb keeps only in-frame clonotypes and omits some of them. Of 150,000 to 200,000 clones in the sample, 65% to 90% are singletons; the top ten hold around 8.6%. Sequencing used peripheral blood. These receptors all come from a man aged 50-59 years with active or convalescent COVID-19. The CDR3 runs from the conserved cysteine through the conserved F or W. Fields, in order: J gene, D gene, V gene, CDR3 DNA, CDR3 protein. A D gene is named only where the DNA matches it firmly.

TRBJ1-6,-,TRBV12-3/TRBV12-4,TGTGCCAGCAGCCTAGGGGAATCACCCCTCCACTTT,CASSLGESPLHF
TRBJ2-1,-,TRBV6-5,TGTGCCAGCCAGTTAGCGGCCAGCTCCTACAATGAGCAGTTCTTC,CASQLAASSYNEQFF
TRBJ1-3,-,TRBV14,TGTGCCAGCAGCCGGGACCCAGGGGACACCATATATTTT,CASSRDPGDTIYF
TRBJ2-1,-,TRBV28,TGTGCCAGCAATCTTATCCCGACAGCATACAATGAGCAGTTCTTC,CASNLIPTAYNEQFF
TRBJ2-1,TRBD2,TRBV7-9,TGTGCCAGCAGCTACCAAGATCGGACTAGCGGCTACAATGAGCAGTTCTTC,CASSYQDRTSGYNEQFF
TRBJ1-2,-,TRBV19,TGTGCCAGTAACCCGGACACTCTCGGGGGCTACACCTTC,CASNPDTLGGYTF
TRBJ1-3,-,TRBV4-2,TGTGCCAGCAGCCAAGCACAGTATCAGGGAAACACCATATATTTT,CASSQAQYQGNTIYF
TRBJ1-3,TRBD1,TRBV15,TGTGCCACCAGCAGGGGGACAGGGGGAGGAAACACCATATATTTT,CATSRGTGGGNTIYF
TRBJ1-3,-,TRBV28,TGTGCCAGCAGCGCCCCCACGAGCTCTGGAAACACCATATATTTT,CASSAPTSSGNTIYF
TRBJ1-6,-,TRBV7-2,TGTGCCAGCAGCTTAGCCAGGGGTATGGATTCACCCCTCCACTTT,CASSLARGMDSPLHF
TRBJ1-1,-,TRBV10-2,TGCGCCAGCAGTCAGGGATTGGGGAACACTGAAGCTTTCTTT,CASSQGLGNTEAFF